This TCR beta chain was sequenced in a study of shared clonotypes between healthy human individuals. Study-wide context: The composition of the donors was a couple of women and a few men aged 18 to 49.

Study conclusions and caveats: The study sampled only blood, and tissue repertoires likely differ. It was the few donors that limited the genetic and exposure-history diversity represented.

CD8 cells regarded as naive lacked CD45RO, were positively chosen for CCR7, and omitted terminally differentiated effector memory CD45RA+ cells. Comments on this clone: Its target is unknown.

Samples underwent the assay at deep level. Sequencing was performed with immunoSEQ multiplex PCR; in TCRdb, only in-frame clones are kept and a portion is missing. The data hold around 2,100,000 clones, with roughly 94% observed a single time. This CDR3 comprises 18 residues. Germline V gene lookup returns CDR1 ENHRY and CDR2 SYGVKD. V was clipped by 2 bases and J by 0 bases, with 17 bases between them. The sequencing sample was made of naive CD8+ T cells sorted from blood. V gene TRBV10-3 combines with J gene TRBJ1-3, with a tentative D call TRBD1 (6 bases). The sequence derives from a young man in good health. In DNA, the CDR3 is TGTGCCATCAGTGAGATGTTGGGGGGCGCGGTCTCTGGAAACACCATATATTTT. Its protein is CAISEMLGGAVSGNTIYF.